This record concerns one T cell receptor (beta chain) sequence. The antigen is undetermined. Before DNA extraction, about 1-10 million cryopreserved PBMC were held in the samples. These data come from a study of long-term antiretroviral therapy in people with HIV. Whole-study results and caveats: Whereas controls had wider CDR3 length ranges, HIV repertoires had narrower ones.

Germline V CDR1 and CDR2: MNHEY, SMNVEV (reference sequence). The CDR3 loop spans 16 amino acids. Between the trimmed V and J ends, which lost 0 bases and 4 bases, there was a span of 15 bases. Runs used v3.0 of the immunoSEQ assay and were done at survey level. TCRdb keeps only in-frame clones here, not all; method: immunoSEQ multiplex PCR. Among tens of thousands of clones, 80% to 95% were seen once, and the ten largest hold 7.3%. The receptor was derived from a woman aged 45-65 years with HIV. Sample: unsorted PBMCs, taken 4.4 years after starting antiretroviral therapy. The chain is built from TRBV27 and TRBJ1-2; tentative D call: TRBD1 (5 bases). This CDR3 reads CASSLSISGTGYGYTF. DNA of the CDR3: TGTGCCAGCAGTTTATCGATAAGCGGGACCGGCTATGGCTACACCTTC.